The 18 T cell receptor beta chains below all came from one sample that was sequenced in a study of blood T cell repertoires in COVID-19. Clones were read by immunoSEQ multiplex PCR, and TCRdb kept only the in-frame ones, dropping some. The repertoire holds roughly 240,000 clones, with roughly 85% as singletons. Sequencing input: PBMCs or T cells enriched from blood (not recorded which). The receptor set was obtained from a woman in her forties or fifties with acute COVID-19.

A few counts support this clone. The J gene is TRBJ2-2, the V gene TRBV6-5; 10 bases match TRBD2. The CDR3 is made up of 15 amino acids. V gave up 7 bases and J gave up 1 base; unmatched junction bases: 3. Germline V gives CDR1 MNHEY, CDR2 SVGAGI. Here the CDR3 DNA reads TGTGCCAGCAATCGACTAGCGGGGAACACCGGGGAGCTGTTTTTT. Its translation is CASNRLAGNTGELFF.

The rearrangement joins TRBV6-5 to TRBJ1-1, with TRBD1 as a possible D gene (6 bases). The CDR3 totals 14 residues. Germline V gives CDR1 MNHEY, CDR2 SVGAGI. V lost 8 bases and J lost 1, with 14 bases in between. CDR3 in amino acids: CASWTARRNTEAFF. The CDR3 DNA is TGTGCCAGCTGGACAGCCAGGAGGAACACTGAAGCTTTCTTT.

The V and J genes are TRBV29-1 and TRBJ1-4; 7 nucleotides line up with TRBD1. The CDR3 consists of 13 residues. Germline trimming cut 6 bases from V and 3 bases from J; bases unmatched to any gene: 4. From germline, CDR1 is SQVTM and CDR2 ANQGSEA. The CDR3 sequence is CSVRGQPNEKLFF. In DNA form, the CDR3 reads TGCAGCGTGAGGGGACAGCCTAATGAAAAACTGTTTTTT.

V usage is TRBV25-1 and J usage is TRBJ1-1, with 12 bases fitting TRBD1. CDR1 MGHDK and CDR2 SYGVNS come from the germline V gene. Unmatched junction bases numbered 3, after V lost 5 bases and J lost 5 bases. There are 14 residues in the CDR3. CDR3 bases: TGTGCCAGCAGTCGGGACAGGGGGCGAACTGAAGCTTTCTTT. Translated: CASSRDRGRTEAFF.

The rearrangement links TRBV10-3 to TRBJ2-5; 10 nucleotides agree with TRBD1. The CDR3 consists of 14 residues. J lost 5 bases, V lost 6 bases, and 6 bases had no gene match. CDR1 and CDR2 (germline): ENHRY, SYGVKD. The DNA for the CDR3 is TGTGCCATCAGGACCGGGACAGGGGACGAGACCCAGTACTTC. It is translated as CAIRTGTGDETQYF.

The rearrangement links TRBV14 to TRBJ1-5; D is unclear. Trimming took 1 base from V and 1 from J, leaving 11 bases between them. CDR3 length: 16 residues. From germline, CDR1 is SGHDN and CDR2 FVKESK. CDR3: CASSQGGVGSNQPQHF. CDR3 bases: TGTGCCAGCAGCCAAGGGGGAGTCGGGAGCAATCAGCCCCAGCATTTT.

For the CDR3, the DNA is TGTGCCAGCAGCAACTTACAGGGGGGCGCGGATGGCTACACCTTC. This sequence encodes CASSNLQGGADGYTF. The chain links TRBV7-6 to TRBJ1-2, with TRBD1 matching 8 bases. After removal of 5 bases from V and 6 bases from J, the junction contained 11 bases not matched to a gene. CDR3 length: 15 residues. CDR1 and CDR2 from the germline V gene are SGHVS and FNYEAQ.

For this clone: At one end the junction does not follow the germline gene, possibly because of a read error. The V gene is TRBV6-5, the J gene TRBJ1-1; D possibly corresponds to TRBD1 (6 bases). CDR3 size: 12 residues. Germline assignment: CDR1 MNHEY and CDR2 SVGAGI. The CDR3 bases are TGTGCCAGCACCCAAGGGGGAGGGGCGCAGGTCTTT. Its protein product is CASTQGGGAQVF.

This chain links TRBV7-6 with TRBJ2-3; 8 bases fit TRBD2. V was pared by 5 bases and J by 5 bases, with 12 bases of the junction left unmatched. The CDR3 contains 16 residues. Germline-derived CDR1 and CDR2 are SGHVS and FNYEAQ. The DNA of the CDR3 is TGTGCCAGCAGCCAAACCCTCGGGGGGGCCGGAGATACGCAGTATTTT. It specifies CASSQTLGGAGDTQYF. Full variable domain (outside the CDR3, taken from reference TRBV7-6 and TRBJ2-3): GAGVSQSPRYKVTKRGQDVALRCDPISGHVSLYWYRQALGQGPEFLTYFNYEAQQDKSGLPNDRFSAERPEGSISTLTIQRTEQRDSAMYRCASSQTLGGAGDTQYFGPGTRLTVL.

This clone occurred once. The CDR3 DNA reads TGTGCCAGTAGTATATTCATCCGGGAGCGCGTTGGAAACACCATATATTTT. It specifies CASSIFIRERVGNTIYF. This chain links TRBV19 with TRBJ1-3; no reliable D call. Trimming left V 2 bases short and J 3 bases short, with 17 bases between. Germline assignment: CDR1 LNHDA and CDR2 SQIVND (reference sequence). CDR3 size: 17 residues.

The chain's CDR3 is CASSLWQDNEKLFF. In nucleotides, the CDR3 is TGCGCCAGCAGCTTGTGGCAGGATAATGAAAAACTGTTTTTT. The V gene is TRBV5-1, the J gene TRBJ1-4; D not certain. The germline V and J ends were trimmed by 1 base and 4 bases, with 8 bases remaining between them. The CDR3 contains 14 residues. Germline V gene data show CDR1 as SGHRS and CDR2 as YFSETQ. The entire variable domain, with the rest obtained from reference TRBV5-1 and TRBJ1-4, is as follows: KAGVTQTPRYLIKTRGQQVTLSCSPISGHRSVSWYQQTPGQGLQFLFEYFSETQRNKGNFPGRFSGRQFSNSRSEMNVSTLELGDSALYLCASSLWQDNEKLFFGSGTQLSVL.

The chain combines TRBV12-3 or TRBV12-4 with TRBJ2-3, with D uncertain. The CDR3 consists of 11 residues. Trimming removed 3 bases at V and 6 bases at J, with 4 bases between. CDR3 sequence (DNA): TGTGCCAGCAGTTTTACTGATACGCAGTATTTT. As protein: CASSFTDTQYF.

V gene TRBV14 combines with J gene TRBJ2-2; 7 bases map to TRBD1. The CDR3 length is 16 residues. Germline-derived CDR1 and CDR2 are SGHDN and FVKESK. J lost 4 bases, V lost 4 bases, and 9 bases had no gene match. CDR3 protein: CASSPPRGYVTGELFF. DNA for the CDR3: TGTGCCAGCAGCCCCCCCAGGGGGTACGTCACCGGGGAGCTGTTTTTT.

The rearrangement links TRBV7-8 to TRBJ1-4; D is uncertain. This CDR3 contains 13 residues. Trimming pared 5 bases from V and 0 bases from J, leaving 4 bases between. Looked up from germline, CDR1 is SGHVS and CDR2 is FQNEAQ. This CDR3 reads CASSRATNEKLFF. The CDR3 DNA sequence: TGTGCCAGCAGCCGCGCAACTAATGAAAAACTGTTTTTT.

The chain employs TRBV10-3 and TRBJ1-1; D perhaps matches TRBD1 (5 bases). CDR3 length: 13 amino acids. The germline V gene has CDR1 ENHRY and CDR2 SYGVKD. With 5 bases removed from V and 5 bases from J, the gap between germline ends came to 12 bases. The CDR3 loop is CAISLKGYTEAFF. DNA of the CDR3: TGTGCCATCAGTTTAAAGGGGTATACTGAAGCTTTCTTT.

The DNA of the CDR3 is TGTGCCAGCAGCTTTTGGGGTGAGGCAGGGCCAATCTATGGCTACACCTTC. Translation: CASSFWGEAGPIYGYTF. V usage is TRBV5-6 and J usage is TRBJ1-2; possible D gene TRBD1, 5 bases. There are 17 residues in the CDR3. Germline-derived CDR1 and CDR2 are SGHDT and YYEEEE. Trimming stripped 2 bases from V and 4 bases from J, with 21 bases between.

This sequence joins TRBV11-2 and TRBJ1-1; D ambiguous. V gave up 0 bases and J gave up 1 base, with 12 bases separating them. The CDR3 has 16 residues. In germline, CDR1 is SGHAT, CDR2 FQNNGV. CDR3 protein: CASSLDGGSPNTEAFF. The CDR3 DNA reads TGTGCCAGCAGCTTAGATGGCGGCAGTCCGAACACTGAAGCTTTCTTT.

V is TRBV15 and J is TRBJ1-1, with 7 bases identical to TRBD1. The germline V gene encodes CDR1 LNHNV and CDR2 YYDKDF (reference sequence). The length of the CDR3 is 18 residues. J gave up 0 bases and V 0 bases, and 10 bases lay outside the gene matches. The CDR3 spells CATSRDPTTGRMNTEAFF. Written as DNA, the CDR3 is TGTGCCACCAGCAGAGATCCCACGACAGGGCGGATGAACACTGAAGCTTTCTTT.